This is a list of T cell receptor beta chains from one sample in a study of beta chain features in type 1 diabetes. TCRdb keeps only in-frame clones here, not all; method: immunoSEQ multiplex PCR. This sample has 600,000 to 750,000 clones, with roughly an eighth found just once. The sequenced sample consisted of naive CD4+ T cells from blood. The receptors originated from a young man with type 1 diabetes. The CDR3 runs from the conserved cysteine through the conserved F or W. The order of the fields is J gene, V gene, D gene, clone size, CDR3 protein, CDR3 DNA. The D gene is left open where the match is weak. Where a row states a size, it is once, few, many or the class of an expanded clone; other rows omit it.

TRBJ1-1,TRBV7-9,-,-,CASSSSGNTEAFF,TGTGCCAGCAGCTCCAGTGGGAACACTGAAGCTTTCTTT
TRBJ1-1,TRBV10-3,-,-,CAISESAGGTEAFF,TGTGCCATCAGTGAGTCAGCGGGGGGCACTGAAGCTTTCTTT
TRBJ1-5,TRBV4-1,-,few,CASSPGRGGNQPQHF,TGCGCCAGCAGCCCTGGGAGAGGGGGCAATCAGCCCCAGCATTTT
TRBJ1-1,TRBV14,TRBD1,-,CASSLLQGSDTEAFF,TGTGCCAGCAGCCTATTACAGGGGTCGGACACTGAAGCTTTCTTT
TRBJ2-2,TRBV9,-,-,CASSGGTAPNTGELFF,TGTGCCAGCAGCGGCGGGACAGCTCCGAACACCGGGGAGCTGTTTTTT
TRBJ2-3,TRBV2,-,-,CASQSQGMGTDTQYF,TGTGCCAGCCAATCTCAAGGGATGGGCACAGATACGCAGTATTTT
TRBJ1-3,TRBV9,-,-,CASSVAGSSSGNTIYF,TGTGCCAGCAGCGTAGCGGGGTCGAGCTCTGGAAACACCATATATTTT
TRBJ1-1,TRBV5-1,TRBD1,-,CASSRRLTGGNTEAFF,TGCGCCAGCAGCCGCCGTCTGACAGGGGGGAACACTGAAGCTTTCTTT
TRBJ2-3,TRBV7-2,-,-,CASSSRMEVPSTDTQYF,TGTGCCAGCAGCTCCCGTATGGAGGTCCCTAGCACAGATACGCAGTATTTT
TRBJ2-3,TRBV6-5,-,few,CASSYSGLLSADTQYF,TGTGCCAGCAGTTACTCGGGACTCCTATCCGCAGATACGCAGTATTTT
TRBJ1-1,TRBV11-3,-,-,CASSLREMNTEAFF,TGTGCCAGCAGCTTAAGGGAGATGAACACTGAAGCTTTCTTT
TRBJ2-7,TRBV7-8,-,-,CASSLGLGHYEQYF,TGTGCCAGCAGCTTAGGTCTGGGACACTACGAGCAGTACTTC
TRBJ1-2,TRBV7-9,-,-,CASSESPGNYGYTF,TGTGCCAGCAGCGAGTCACCAGGGAACTATGGCTACACCTTC
TRBJ2-1,TRBV4-3,TRBD2,few,CASSQGGPGASGGTYNEQFF,TGCGCCAGCAGCCAAGGGGGTCCCGGGGCTAGCGGGGGTACCTACAATGAGCAGTTCTTC
TRBJ1-1,TRBV5-4,TRBD1,-,CASTPGRDSLGTEAFF,TGTGCCAGCACTCCGGGCCGGGACAGCCTTGGAACTGAAGCTTTCTTT
TRBJ2-7,TRBV9,-,-,CASSEQGRGEQYF,TGTGCCAGCAGTGAACAGGGTCGGGGCGAGCAGTACTTC
TRBJ1-1,TRBV4-3,-,-,CASSQVGAGGSEAFF,TGCGCCAGCAGCCAAGTAGGGGCTGGCGGGAGTGAAGCTTTCTTT
TRBJ2-1,TRBV7-8,TRBD1,-,CASSLGDRESYNEQFF,TGTGCCAGCAGCCTTGGGGACAGGGAATCCTACAATGAGCAGTTCTTC
TRBJ2-1,TRBV15,-,-,CATGRDGPYNEQFF,TGTGCCACCGGCCGGGACGGCCCCTACAATGAGCAGTTCTTC
TRBJ2-3,TRBV18,-,-,CASSLGTGITDTQYF,TGTGCCAGCTCACTGGGCACGGGGATCACAGATACGCAGTATTTT
TRBJ2-5,TRBV11-2,TRBD1,few,CASSVGTGGVETQYF,TGTGCCAGCAGCGTTGGGACAGGGGGCGTAGAGACCCAGTACTTC
TRBJ1-5,TRBV5-6,-,-,CASSLGQPQHF,TGTGCCAGCAGCTTGGGCCAGCCCCAGCATTTT
TRBJ1-3,TRBV5-1,-,-,CASSRGDRVSGNTIYF,TGCGCCAGCAGCCGCGGAGACCGGGTTAGTGGAAACACCATATATTTT
TRBJ1-6,TRBV7-2,-,-,CASSLAGVQDRYPLHF,TGTGCCAGCAGCTTAGCAGGGGTCCAAGATCGTTATCCCCTCCACTTT
TRBJ2-3,TRBV13,TRBD1,-,CASSGTGVSDTQYF,TGTGCCAGCAGCGGGACAGGGGTTTCAGATACGCAGTATTTT
TRBJ1-2,TRBV9,-,few,CASRRGPLYGYTF,TGTGCCAGCAGACGTGGACCGCTCTATGGCTACACCTTC
TRBJ1-2,TRBV19,TRBD1,-,CASSTTTGSYTF,TGTGCCAGTAGTACCACGACAGGGAGCTACACCTTC
TRBJ2-7,TRBV7-8,-,few,CASSLGASRSSYEQYF,TGTGCCAGCAGCTTAGGGGCTAGCAGGAGCTCCTACGAGCAGTACTTC
TRBJ2-4,TRBV6-6,-,-,CASSSVSRPKNIQYF,TGTGCCAGCAGTTCTGTCAGTCGCCCCAAAAACATTCAGTACTTC
TRBJ2-7,TRBV7-2,-,-,CASSPGRSYEQYF,TGTGCCAGCAGCCCCGGCAGGAGCTACGAGCAGTACTTC
TRBJ2-7,TRBV5-1,TRBD1,-,CASSLEGTGLEEQYF,TGCGCCAGCAGCTTGGAGGGGACAGGGCTAGAAGAGCAGTACTTC
TRBJ2-7,TRBV5-1,TRBD1,-,CASSPQTGTYEQYF,TGCGCCAGCAGCCCGCAGACAGGGACCTACGAGCAGTACTTC
TRBJ1-2,TRBV6-1,-,-,CASSEYGFQITNYGYTF,TGTGCCAGCAGTGAATATGGTTTTCAGATCACTAACTATGGCTACACCTTC
TRBJ2-1,TRBV7-2,-,-,CASSFTGAYNEQFF,TGTGCCAGCAGCTTCACGGGGGCGTACAATGAGCAGTTCTTC
TRBJ1-5,TRBV5-8,-,-,CASSPGGLPGWPQHF,TGTGCCAGCAGCCCGGGGGGACTACCGGGATGGCCCCAGCATTTT
TRBJ2-1,TRBV18,-,few,CASSPAGNEQFF,TGTGCCAGCTCACCCGCGGGTAATGAGCAGTTCTTC
TRBJ2-1,TRBV2,-,few,CASSEIGSSYNEQFF,TGTGCCAGCAGTGAAATCGGCAGCTCCTACAATGAGCAGTTCTTC
TRBJ2-1,TRBV6-1,-,-,CASSPSIGPAEQFF,TGTGCCAGCAGTCCGTCGATAGGTCCCGCTGAGCAGTTCTTC
TRBJ1-1,TRBV4-3,-,-,CASSQVGITEAFF,TGCGCCAGCAGCCAAGTAGGGATCACTGAAGCTTTCTTT
TRBJ1-1,TRBV4-2,-,-,CASSQDSKNTEAFF,TGTGCCAGCAGCCAAGATAGTAAGAACACTGAAGCTTTCTTT